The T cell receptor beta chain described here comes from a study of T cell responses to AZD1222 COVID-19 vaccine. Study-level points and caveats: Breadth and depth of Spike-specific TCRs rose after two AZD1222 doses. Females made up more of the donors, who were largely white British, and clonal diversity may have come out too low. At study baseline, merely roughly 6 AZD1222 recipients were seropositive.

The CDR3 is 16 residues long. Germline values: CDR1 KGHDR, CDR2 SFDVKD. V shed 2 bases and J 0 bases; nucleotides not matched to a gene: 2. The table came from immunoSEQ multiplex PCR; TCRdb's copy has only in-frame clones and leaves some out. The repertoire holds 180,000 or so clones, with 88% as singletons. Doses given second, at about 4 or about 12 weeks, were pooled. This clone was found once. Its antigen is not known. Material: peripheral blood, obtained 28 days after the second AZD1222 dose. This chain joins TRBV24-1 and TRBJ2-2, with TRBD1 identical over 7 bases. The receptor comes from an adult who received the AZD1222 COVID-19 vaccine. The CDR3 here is CATSDSGTANTGELFF. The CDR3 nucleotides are TGTGCCACCAGTGATTCCGGGACAGCGAACACCGGGGAGCTGTTTTTT.